This is a list of T cell receptor beta chains from one sample in a study of blood T cell repertoires in COVID-19. Generated by immunoSEQ multiplex PCR, the TCRdb table keeps only in-frame clones and is missing some. The sample has 200,000 to 300,000 clones; 75% to 90% are singletons. The sample taken for sequencing was peripheral blood. The receptor source for this set is a woman aged 25 to 39 who had recovered from COVID-19. Both conserved end residues are part of each CDR3. The order of the fields is V gene, clone size, D gene, J gene, CDR3 protein, CDR3 DNA. A D gene is named only where the DNA matches it firmly. Clone sizes are given selectively: once, few, many, or a class where the clone is expanded.

TRBV5-8	-	-	TRBJ1-5	CASSRGGDRVSQPQHF	TGTGCCAGCAGCCGAGGGGGGGATCGGGTCAGTCAGCCCCAGCATTTT
TRBV5-1	-	-	TRBJ2-1	CASSREGGGLSYNEQFF	TGCGCCAGCAGCCGGGAAGGAGGGGGCCTTTCCTACAATGAGCAGTTCTTC
TRBV24-1	-	TRBD2	TRBJ2-1	CATSDLSGRSYNEQFF	TGTGCCACCAGTGATTTAAGCGGGAGGTCCTACAATGAGCAGTTCTTC
TRBV6-2/TRBV6-3	-	TRBD2	TRBJ2-7	CASSYVPGLAVTYEQYF	TGTGCCAGCAGTTACGTCCCGGGACTAGCGGTGACCTACGAGCAGTACTTC
TRBV5-6	-	-	TRBJ2-7	CASSLGLASTGWEQYF	TGTGCCAGCAGCTTGGGCCTAGCCTCAACCGGGTGGGAGCAGTACTTC
TRBV9	-	-	TRBJ2-5	CASSTGGAGETQYF	TGTGCCAGCAGCACAGGGGGGGCCGGTGAGACCCAGTACTTC
TRBV27	-	-	TRBJ1-1	CASSLLQGGDMKAFF	TGTGCCAGCAGTCTCCTCCAGGGAGGGGACATGAAAGCTTTCTTT
TRBV10-2	-	-	TRBJ1-6	CASNPTSVQRGSPLHF	TGCGCCAGCAATCCAACGTCGGTCCAAAGGGGTTCACCCCTCCACTTT
TRBV3-1/TRBV3-2	-	-	TRBJ2-1	CASSPGNVYNEQFF	TGTGCCAGCAGCCCAGGGAATGTGTACAATGAGCAGTTCTTC
TRBV5-5	-	TRBD1	TRBJ1-5	CASSTGTDSNQPQHF	TGTGCCAGCAGCACCGGGACAGATAGCAATCAGCCCCAGCATTTT
TRBV4-2	-	TRBD1	TRBJ2-1	CASSQDGTGSTASYNEQFF	TGTGCCAGCAGCCAAGACGGGACAGGTAGCACGGCCTCCTACAATGAGCAGTTCTTC
TRBV7-9	-	-	TRBJ2-4	CASNPPSQGNIQYF	TGTGCCAGCAACCCACCTAGCCAGGGGAACATTCAGTACTTC
TRBV18	-	TRBD1	TRBJ1-3	CASSSTGGTGNTIYF	TGTGCCAGCTCATCCACAGGGGGGACAGGAAACACCATATATTTT
TRBV10-3	-	-	TRBJ1-3	CAITADVGAQGSTIYF	TGTGCCATCACCGCGGATGTAGGGGCGCAGGGTAGCACCATATATTTT
TRBV6-5	-	-	TRBJ1-1	CASRIDRETEAFF	TGTGCCAGCAGGATTGACAGAGAGACTGAAGCTTTCTTT
TRBV10-3	-	-	TRBJ2-3	CAISGEPRPDTQYF	TGTGCCATCAGTGGCGAGCCCCGCCCAGATACGCAGTATTTT
TRBV30	-	-	TRBJ2-7	CAWSVRVINEQYF	TGTGCCTGGAGTGTGAGGGTAATCAACGAGCAGTACTTC
TRBV2	-	TRBD1	TRBJ1-4	CASSAKMGQVNEKLFF	TGTGCCAGCAGTGCTAAAATGGGACAGGTGAATGAAAAACTGTTTTTT
TRBV5-1	-	-	TRBJ2-1	CASSSDGLISYNEQFF	TGCGCCAGCAGCTCGGACGGACTAATCTCCTACAATGAGCAGTTCTTC
TRBV14	-	TRBD1	TRBJ2-1	CASSWTGRLAEQFF	TGTGCCAGCAGCTGGACAGGGAGGTTGGCTGAGCAGTTCTTC
TRBV2	-	-	TRBJ1-1	CASNYWGGTEAFF	TGTGCCAGCAACTATTGGGGGGGCACTGAAGCTTTCTTT
TRBV5-1	-	TRBD2	TRBJ2-3	CASTPRGGGVDTQYF	TGCGCCAGCACCCCCAGGGGCGGGGGGGTCGATACGCAGTATTTT
TRBV30	-	TRBD2	TRBJ2-7	CAWRPGGSSQYF	TGTGCCTGGAGACCGGGGGGGTCTTCGCAGTACTTC
TRBV11-2	-	TRBD1	TRBJ1-1	CASSRGQGWTEAFF	TGTGCCAGCAGCCGGGGACAGGGTTGGACTGAAGCTTTCTTT
TRBV6-5	-	-	TRBJ1-6	CASKGLTWPLHF	TGTGCCAGCAAGGGGCTTACTTGGCCCCTCCACTTT
TRBV11-2	-	-	TRBJ2-1	CASSQSGLKYNEQFF	TGTGCCAGCAGCCAATCTGGACTAAAGTACAATGAGCAGTTCTTC
TRBV7-6	-	TRBD2	TRBJ2-1	CASSFGPAGGGVNEQFF	TGTGCCAGCAGCTTTGGCCCAGCGGGGGGTGGGGTCAATGAGCAGTTCTTC
TRBV9	few	-	TRBJ1-5	CASSRASGNQPQHF	TGTGCCAGCAGCCGGGCTTCGGGAAATCAGCCCCAGCATTTT
TRBV9	-	-	TRBJ2-3	CASSVGRSTDTQYF	TGTGCCAGCAGCGTAGGGCGGAGCACAGATACGCAGTATTTT
TRBV2	-	-	TRBJ1-3	CASGQDSGNTIYF	TGTGCCAGCGGTCAGGACAGTGGAAACACCATATATTTT
TRBV6-1	-	-	TRBJ1-2	CASSDGGIWVF	TGTGCCAGCAGTGACGGCGGAATTTGGGTCTTC
TRBV3-1/TRBV3-2	-	-	TRBJ1-1	CASSQRGPRDRGHTEAFF	TGTGCCAGCAGCCAGCGGGGGCCGCGCGACAGAGGGCACACTGAAGCTTTCTTT
TRBV7-2	-	-	TRBJ1-3	CASSYQGSSGNTIYF	TGTGCCAGCAGCTATCAGGGGTCCTCTGGAAACACCATATATTTT
TRBV19	-	-	TRBJ1-4	CASSMRGGPSGEKLFF	TGTGCCAGTAGTATGAGGGGAGGACCTTCGGGCGAAAAACTGTTTTTT
TRBV19	-	TRBD1	TRBJ2-5	CASSIGQGARETQYF	TGTGCCAGTAGTATCGGACAGGGGGCGAGAGAGACCCAGTACTTC